These 19 T cell receptor beta chains were all obtained from the same sample, sequenced in a study of cytomegalovirus exposure and HLA in healthy donors. Vbeta (60) and Jbeta (13) primers were used in the PCR. The assay was immunoSEQ multiplex PCR, and TCRdb's table has in-frame clones only and misses some. Among under 200,000 clones listed, 65% to 80% were seen once. Sequenced input: PBMCs. These receptors originate from a man aged 40-50 years in good health and CMV-seronegative.

Turning to this clone: This may come from a read error, since a much larger clone is one base off. The CDR3 loop reads CASSLASSYEQYF. DNA of the CDR3: TGTGCCAGCAGCTTGGCCAGTTCCTACGAGCAGTACTTC. V usage is TRBV7-6 and J usage is TRBJ2-7; D unclear. From germline, CDR1 is SGHVS and CDR2 FNYEAQ. The CDR3 contains 13 residues. Trimming cost V 3 bases and J 1 base, with 7 bases left between them.

V and J are TRBV29-1 and TRBJ2-7; 7 nucleotides line up with TRBD2. CDR3 size: 12 residues. Germline V CDR1 and CDR2: SQVTM, ANQGSEA. Unmatched junction bases numbered 4, after V lost 4 bases and J lost 4 bases. The CDR3 here is CSVVSREYEQYF. The CDR3 DNA reads TGCAGCGTTGTGTCGCGGGAGTACGAGCAGTACTTC.

The V gene is TRBV30, the J gene TRBJ1-3; 9 bases map to TRBD1. CDR3 length: 15 amino acids. CDR1 and CDR2 (germline): GTSNPN, SVGIG (reference sequence). V shed 3 bases and J 4 bases; nucleotides not matched to a gene: 7. This CDR3 reads CAWRPETGGGNTIYF. CDR3 in DNA: TGTGCCTGGAGGCCGGAGACAGGGGGGGGAAACACCATATATTTT.

The V and J genes are TRBV5-5 and TRBJ2-1, with 7 bases aligning to TRBD1. Germline loops: CDR1 SGHKS, CDR2 YYEKEE (reference sequence). V gave up 3 bases and J gave up 2 bases; unmatched junction bases: 5. The CDR3 extends over 15 amino acids. As DNA, the CDR3 is TGTGCCAGCAGCTCGGAGGACAGGACCTACAATGAGCAGTTCTTC. It specifies CASSSEDRTYNEQFF.

J is TRBJ2-7 and V is TRBV2; D not resolved. Looked up from germline, CDR1 is SNHLY and CDR2 is FYNNEI. With 2 bases removed from V and 0 bases from J, the gap between germline ends came to 14 bases. This CDR3 contains 16 residues. The CDR3 DNA is TGTGCCAGCAGTGAAAACTGGTCCCTGAGCTCCTACGAGCAGTACTTC. It translates to CASSENWSLSSYEQYF.

CDR3 in DNA: TGTGCCAGCAGCCGGGACAGGGGGAATAGAAAACTGTTTTTT. As protein: CASSRDRGNRKLFF. This rearrangement joins TRBV28 to TRBJ1-4; TRBD1 agrees at 11 bases. The CDR3 sequence is 14 residues long. Germline CDR1 reads MDHEN; CDR2 reads SYDVKM. Trimming cost V 6 bases and J 10 bases; bases outside gene matches: 7.

This chain uses TRBV10-3 with TRBJ1-2; maybe TRBD1 (5 bases). The CDR3 has 15 amino acids. Germline V CDR1 and CDR2: ENHRY, SYGVKD. Trimming removed 4 bases at V and 5 bases at J, with 17 bases between. CDR3 residues: CAISGGGVGPYGYTF. CDR3 nucleotides: TGTGCCATCAGTGGCGGGGGGGTCGGGCCGTATGGCTACACCTTC.

The chain has TRBV28 and TRBJ1-1; tentative D call: TRBD1 (5 bases). Trimming took 5 bases from V and 6 from J, leaving 10 bases between them. CDR1 is MDHEN and CDR2 is SYDVKM in the germline V gene. The CDR3 spans 12 residues. As DNA, the CDR3 is TGTGCCAGCAGTCTTCAGGGTCCTGAAGCTTTCTTT. As protein: CASSLQGPEAFF.

This chain links TRBV9 with TRBJ2-2; D is possibly TRBD2 (5 bases). The CDR3 sequence is 17 residues long. The V and J ends lost 4 bases and 2 bases respectively, with 18 bases between them. In germline, CDR1 is SGDLS, CDR2 YYNGEE. The CDR3 bases are TGTGCCAGCAGCTTCCCTACACTAGGGTCCAACACCGGGGAGCTGTTTTTT. It specifies CASSFPTLGSNTGELFF.

The J gene is TRBJ1-1, the V gene TRBV30, with a possible D match to TRBD1 (5 bases). V dropped 2 bases and J dropped 2 bases, with 12 bases sitting between them. Germline V lookup: CDR1 GTSNPN, CDR2 SVGIG (reference sequence). This CDR3 has 14 residues. This chain's CDR3 is CAWSRRGGNTEAFF. CDR3 nucleotides: TGTGCCTGGAGTAGAAGGGGAGGCAACACTGAAGCTTTCTTT.

This clone was seen more than once but under ten times. The J gene is TRBJ1-3, the V gene TRBV9, with a tentative D call TRBD1 (6 bases). The CDR3 is 17 residues long. The germline CDR1 and CDR2 sequences are SGDLS and YYNGEE. V was shortened by 4 bases and J by 1 base, with 18 bases between the two germline ends. The CDR3 protein is CASSPGQPPVSGNTIYF. CDR3 nucleotide sequence: TGTGCCAGCAGCCCCGGACAGCCCCCAGTGTCTGGAAACACCATATATTTT.

The rearrangement uses TRBV28 and TRBJ2-1; maybe TRBD2 (6 bases). The germline gives CDR1 MDHEN, CDR2 SYDVKM. V lost 1 base to trimming and J lost 7 bases, with 11 bases between them. This CDR3 spans 14 amino acids. The CDR3 loop is CASSLSGGNNEQFF. CDR3 coding DNA: TGTGCCAGCAGTTTATCCGGGGGAAATAATGAGCAGTTCTTC.

This chain joins TRBV5-1 and TRBJ2-7; D remains ambiguous. The germline V and J ends were trimmed by 1 base and 5 bases, with 19 bases remaining between them. Germline CDR1 and CDR2: SGHRS and YFSETQ. CDR3 length equals 16 residues. This chain's CDR3 is CASSLYVAFGENEQYF. Here the CDR3 DNA reads TGCGCCAGCAGCTTGTACGTTGCTTTCGGAGAGAACGAGCAGTACTTC.

The gene calls are TRBV18 and TRBJ1-2, with D perhaps matching TRBD1 (6 bases). Between the trimmed V and J ends, which lost 0 bases and 6 bases, there was a span of 20 bases. CDR1 KGHSH and CDR2 LQKENI come from the germline V gene. The CDR3 totals 17 residues. The CDR3, as DNA: TGTGCCAGCTCACCACCCACAGGGTACTCATCCCCCGATGGCTACACCTTC. Residues: CASSPPTGYSSPDGYTF.

The rearrangement joins TRBV11-1 to TRBJ1-1; D uncertain. The CDR3 contains 14 residues. Trimming took off 5 bases at V and 6 bases at J, with 16 bases between the two ends. CDR1 and CDR2 from the germline V gene are SGHAT and FQDESV (reference sequence). CDR3: CASSMEGIYAEAFF. Written as DNA, the CDR3 is TGTGCCAGCAGCATGGAGGGAATCTACGCTGAAGCTTTCTTT.

This chain joins TRBV5-8 and TRBJ1-2; D possibly corresponds to TRBD1 (5 bases). The CDR3 has 16 amino acids. CDR1 is SGHTS and CDR2 is YDEGEE in the germline V gene. The V gene lost 3 bases and the J gene lost 2 bases, with 17 bases spanning the gap. The CDR3 loop is CASSSIQRTSNYGYTF. CDR3 bases: TGTGCCAGCAGCTCGATCCAGAGGACATCCAACTATGGCTACACCTTC.

The chain employs TRBV27 and TRBJ2-7; D not certain. CDR1 and CDR2 from the germline V gene are MNHEY and SMNVEV (reference sequence). This CDR3 comprises 15 residues. V was trimmed by 4 bases and J by 0 bases, leaving 13 bases between them. CDR3 in amino acids: CASSSRLNPSYEQYF. The DNA for the CDR3 is TGTGCCAGCAGTTCCCGTCTAAACCCCTCCTACGAGCAGTACTTC.

The chain combines TRBV5-1 with TRBJ2-3; 13 positions agree with TRBD2. V shed 4 bases and J 1 base; nucleotides not matched to a gene: 6. This CDR3 is 17 amino acids long. Germline CDR1 and CDR2: SGHRS and YFSETQ. The CDR3 bases are TGCGCCAGCAGCGGCCGGACTAGCGGGGGCCGCACAGATACGCAGTATTTT. Amino acid sequence: CASSGRTSGGRTDTQYF.

Notes on this clone: An end of the junction does not agree with germline; a read error may underlie this. Other DNA sequences in this sample translate to the same CDR3. The chain combines TRBV6-5 with TRBJ2-7; D perhaps matches TRBD1 (5 bases). Germline V gene data show CDR1 as MNHEY and CDR2 as SVGAGI. The CDR3 loop spans 11 amino acids. CDR3: CASRDAGNAYF. CDR3 DNA: TGTGCAAGCAGAGACGCAGGGAATGCGTACTTC.